Reported below is one T cell receptor beta chain. Its target antigen remains unknown. Base qualities are not at hand, and no much larger clone is one base apart. TCRbeta CDR3 regions were amplified from genomic DNA by means of the immunoSEQ Assay, a bias-controlled multiplex PCR. Under the source paper's analysis protocol: The number of nucleated cells in each sample was estimated from the amplification of reference gene primers within the assay. To quantify the absolute abundance of each unique TCRbeta CDR3 rearrangement, sequence reads were collapsed and filtered. For each sample, productive Simpson clonality was calculated as the square root of Simpson's diversity index across productive rearrangements. Drawn from immuneACCESS, this table holds only the in-frame rearrangements with V and J called that TCRdb kept. Clones are partly lost; checked studies trace under half to an unresolved V gene and leave the rest unexplained. The D gene and trimming were derived from the DNA, and the V and J assignments and clone size from that table. Here the sample has about 480,000 clones; approximately 90% occur a single time. The top ten clonotypes cover approximately 1.8% of the sample.

The cysteine opens and the phenylalanine closes a CDR3 of 15 amino acids. Only CDR3 DNA is held: 45 bases, read in frame from base 1. V loses 4 bases at its end and J loses 8 bases; junction bases beyond the gene matches: 6. CDR1 SGHDN and CDR2 FVKESK were looked up in the germline V gene. The sample belongs to a study of blood T cell repertoires in COVID-19 (dated by TCRdb to 2020 to 2021). As for the study more broadly: Collaborator samples came from the United States, Italy and Spain and covered acute and convalescent phases of COVID-19. The material from the prospective study consisted of cDNA or gDNA derived from T cells, B-cell-depleted T cells, or PBMCs. The dataset comprised deeply sampled blood TCRbeta repertoires from subjects exposed to, actively infected with, or recovered from COVID-19. The repertoires were released in a freely available public database intended as a resource for research on the immune response to SARS-CoV-2. Samples came from the ongoing ImmuneRACE study (first 160 participants) plus 1,254 subjects from 6 global collaborators. Sample metadata almost always included a de-identified subject ID, COVID-19 status, age in years and sex. HLA class I and class II types, where available, came from metadata supplied by the sample provider rather than from assay-based typing. On the study overall, not on this receptor specifically: The amount of clinical and demographic metadata varied by source and participant and was provided uncurated.

In the prospective study, participants were about 18 to 95 years old, resided in approximately 25 geographic areas of the United States, and were enrolled through a virtual design. In the prospective study, participants were assigned to cohorts based on the clinical history participants reported in a screening survey and a study questionnaire. For ImmuneRACE Cohort 3, a participant was defined as recovered based on two consecutive negative NP/OP PCR tests, clearance by a healthcare professional, or resolution of symptoms. In the prospective study, mobile phlebotomists collected whole blood, serum and a nasopharyngeal or oropharyngeal swab from each participant. Additional blood draws and questionnaires over a 2-month period could optionally be provided by prospective study participants. Before DNA extraction, prospective study blood samples were shipped either frozen or at room temperature.

The chain couples TRBV14 to TRBJ1-6, with 9 bases aligning to TRBD1. Input material: PBMCs or T cells enriched from blood (not recorded which). This TCR derives from a middle-aged woman who had recovered from COVID-19. The DNA is as follows: TGTGCCAGCAGCCTAGGGACAGGGTTCGATTCACCCCTCCACTTT. This is translated as CASSLGTGFDSPLHF.